What follows are 16 T cell receptor beta chains derived from one specimen sequenced in a study of identical twins. TCRdb used MiXCR to reprocess the 5' RACE reads, holding one entry per CDR3 protein. The data contain some 440,000 distinct CDR3 sequences, roughly a quarter of them singletons. The same specimen was also included in a second study, on T cells expressing NK-cell markers.

The sample consisted of CD4+ T cells sorted from blood. The receptors originated from a woman under 30 in good health.

The chain employs TRBV7-9 and TRBJ2-3, with a weak D call TRBD2 (5 bases). This CDR3 is 13 amino acids long. Trimming took 6 bases from V and 9 from J, leaving 16 bases between them. Germline V lookup: CDR1 SEHNR, CDR2 FQNEAQ (reference sequence). The CDR3 protein is CASRGPHGVTQYF. Here the CDR3 DNA reads TGTGCCAGCAGAGGACCCCACGGGGTGACGCAGTATTTT.

This chain links TRBV5-1 with TRBJ1-1; 9 positions agree with TRBD1. The J segment lost 8 bases and the V segment lost 4 bases, leaving 12 bases of the junction unmatched. Germline CDR1 SGHRS, CDR2 YFSETQ. The CDR3 is 15 residues long. CDR3 loop: CASSNNPTGQGEAFF. The CDR3 DNA follows: TGCGCCAGCAGCAACAACCCTACGGGACAGGGAGAAGCTTTCTTT.

The sample holds a few counts of this clonotype. The CDR3 nucleotides read TGTGCCAGCTCACCACGGACCATTTCCCTTTACGAGCAGTACTTC. This sequence encodes CASSPRTISLYEQYF. The chain has TRBV18 and TRBJ2-7; D is unclear. Per germline, CDR1 KGHSH and CDR2 LQKENI. V was clipped by 1 base and J by 4 bases, with 14 bases between them. The CDR3 has 15 amino acids.

The rearrangement uses TRBV19 and TRBJ2-7; D is unresolved. Germline values: CDR1 LNHDA, CDR2 SQIVND (reference sequence). CDR3 length: 14 residues. V lost 6 bases and J lost 2, with 14 bases in between. CDR3 bases: TGTGCCAGTAGGGAGACGGGTGGAACCTACGAGCAGTACTTC. This gives the protein CASRETGGTYEQYF.

The chain has TRBV7-2 and TRBJ2-1; tentative D call: TRBD1 (5 bases). Germline-derived CDR1 and CDR2 are SGHTA and FQGNSA. The ends were cut back, 5 bases at V and 7 bases at J, with 15 bases in the middle. The CDR3 is made up of 14 amino acids. The DNA for the CDR3 is TGTGCCAGCAGCACGCGGACACCCCGGAATGAGCAGTTCTTC. It is translated as CASSTRTPRNEQFF.

V is TRBV6-1 and J is TRBJ2-7; 8 nucleotides align to TRBD1. Trimming removed 4 bases from V and 4 bases from J; junction bases left unmatched: 12. The CDR3 sequence is 16 residues long. CDR1 and CDR2 (germline): MNHNS, SASEGT. DNA of the CDR3: TGTGCCAGCAGTGGGCTAGGTGGGACAGGATTTTACGAGCAGTACTTC. Translation gives CASSGLGGTGFYEQYF.

The chain employs TRBV12-3 or TRBV12-4 and TRBJ1-1; no clear D. The CDR3 extends over 12 amino acids. V was clipped by 1 base and J by 13 bases, with 13 bases between them. The CDR3 DNA sequence: TGTGCCAGCAGTTTAGATTTAGGCGGCGGTTTCTTT. As protein: CASSLDLGGGFF.

The gene calls are TRBV5-1 and TRBJ2-3; no clear D. The germline CDR1 and CDR2 sequences are SGHRS and YFSETQ. The CDR3 has 13 amino acids. V was shortened by 4 bases and J by 6 bases, with 12 bases between the two germline ends. CDR3 nucleotides: TGCGCCAGCAGCGCCCGACTGGTGGATACGCAGTATTTT. Its translation: CASSARLVDTQYF.

This chain uses TRBV20-1 with TRBJ2-2; D not certain. This CDR3 contains 14 residues. CDR1 is DFQATT, CDR2 SNEGSKA, per germline (reference sequence). V was clipped by 3 bases and J by 2 bases, with 10 bases between them. CDR3 protein: CSARLSANTGELFF. CDR3 DNA sequence: TGCAGTGCTAGGCTGAGCGCCAACACCGGGGAGCTGTTTTTT.

This chain links TRBV7-2 with TRBJ2-5; TRBD2 agrees at 15 bases. V shed 4 bases, J shed 5 bases, and the junction held 5 bases outside the gene matches. Germline V gives CDR1 SGHTA, CDR2 FQGNSA. This CDR3 has 16 amino acids. The CDR3 reads CASSWGLAGGGETQYF. The CDR3 DNA sequence: TGTGCCAGCAGCTGGGGACTAGCGGGAGGCGGGGAGACCCAGTACTTC.

This clonotype was counted only a few times. The rearrangement joins TRBV5-4 to TRBJ2-1; D remains unclear. This CDR3 region has 13 residues. V dropped 0 bases and J dropped 10 bases, with 11 bases sitting between them. Germline CDR1 SGHNT, CDR2 YYREEE (reference sequence). The CDR3 region is CASSLDPPREQFF. For the CDR3, the DNA is TGTGCCAGCAGCTTGGACCCGCCAAGGGAGCAGTTCTTC.

This clonotype turned up a few times. As DNA, the CDR3 is TGCAGTGCTAGAGATCCGAGGGGAGAATCACCCCTCCACTTT. Its protein is CSARDPRGESPLHF. The chain couples TRBV20-1 to TRBJ1-6, with a possible D match to TRBD1 (5 bases). This CDR3 has 14 amino acids. Germline values: CDR1 DFQATT, CDR2 SNEGSKA (reference sequence). V lost 0 bases to trimming and J lost 10 bases, with 13 bases between them.

The rearrangement joins TRBV15 to TRBJ1-1; D is ambiguous. The CDR3 loop spans 14 amino acids. V was pared by 0 bases and J by 0 bases, with 5 bases between. Germline lookup yields CDR1 LNHNV and CDR2 YYDKDF (reference sequence). The CDR3 DNA follows: TGTGCCACCAGCAGAGATCTGGTGAACACTGAAGCTTTCTTT. Translated, it gives CATSRDLVNTEAFF. Combining the CDR3 with reference TRBV15 and TRBJ1-1 gives the whole variable domain DAMVIQNPRYQVTQFGKPVTLSCSQTLNHNVMYWYQQKSSQAPKLLFHYYDKDFNNEADTPDNFQSRRPNTSFCFLDIRSPGLGDTAMYLCATSRDLVNTEAFFGQGTRLTVV.

Details on this clonotype: Possible read error: a much larger clone is one base away. The rearrangement links TRBV11-2 to TRBJ2-3; the D gene is possibly TRBD2 (7 bases). The CDR3 contains 15 residues. CDR1 is SGHAT, CDR2 FQNNGV, per germline. The CDR3 DNA reads as TGTGCCAGCAGCTGGGGGAGGGGGAGCGTAGATAGGCAGTATTTT. Its translation is CASSWGRGSVDRQYF.

This rearrangement joins TRBV7-2 to TRBJ2-1; D gene unclear. The germline V gene has CDR1 SGHTA and CDR2 FQGNSA. There are 15 residues in the CDR3. Between the trimmed V and J ends, which lost 1 base and 10 bases, there was a span of 17 bases. CDR3: CASSLGFLEAGEQFF. The CDR3 nucleotides read TGTGCCAGCAGCTTAGGGTTTCTAGAAGCCGGCGAGCAGTTCTTC.

J is TRBJ1-2 and V is TRBV30; 7 bases line up with TRBD1. There are 14 residues in the CDR3. From germline, CDR1 is GTSNPN and CDR2 SVGIG (reference sequence). V was pared by 2 bases and J by 8 bases, with 11 bases of the junction left unmatched. Here the CDR3 reads CAWSPIGQVVGYTF. DNA of the CDR3: TGTGCCTGGAGTCCCATCGGACAGGTCGTGGGCTACACCTTC.